The next 28 T cell receptor beta chains were all read from a single sample in a study of blood T cells in healthy people across ages. Next came a second PCR, run for about 6 to 12 cycles, which used a sample-barcoded 5' primer along with a J-beta primer mix. TCRdb passed the 5' RACE reads through MiXCR, listing each CDR3 protein once. This table holds 550,000 to 600,000 distinct CDR3 sequences, around half found once. The sequenced sample consisted of blood. These receptors were collected from a man of 80 years or more in good health.

A word on this clonotype: At one of its ends the junction is not consistent with the germline gene, which may arise from a read error. This chain connects TRBV7-2 to TRBJ2-2, with a possible D match to TRBD2 (6 bases). Germline CDR1 SGHTA, CDR2 FQGNSA. CDR3 length: 14 amino acids. The CDR3: CASSLDGGRRELFF. CDR3 nucleotide sequence: TGTGCCAGTAGCTTAGATGGGGGGAGGAGGGAGCTGTTTTTT. The full variable domain, its missing parts supplied by reference TRBV7-2 and TRBJ2-2, is GAGVSQSPSNKVTEKGKDVELRCDPISGHTALYWYRQSLGQGLEFLIYFQGNSAPDKSGLPSDRFSAERTGGSVSTLTIQRTQQEDSAVYLCASSLDGGRRELFFGEGSRLTVL.

The chain couples TRBV10-3 to TRBJ2-5; no clear D gene. The CDR3 contains 14 residues. V was clipped by 0 bases and J by 7 bases, with 12 bases between them. From germline, CDR1 is ENHRY and CDR2 SYGVKD. The CDR3 region has the DNA TGTGCCATCAGTGAGTCTCCCAGTCCAGGGACCCAGTACTTC. Translation gives CAISESPSPGTQYF.

This sequence joins TRBV4-2 and TRBJ2-1, with TRBD2 identical over 11 bases. The CDR3 contains 17 residues. Germline lookup yields CDR1 LGHNA and CDR2 YNFKEQ. Trimming took 2 bases from V and 7 from J; bases not matched to a gene: 10. The CDR3 bases are TGTGCCAGCAGCCAAAGCAGGGCTAGCGGGAGGAATAATGAGCAGTTCTTC. This sequence encodes CASSQSRASGRNNEQFF.

The J gene is TRBJ2-6, the V gene TRBV4-2, with D possibly called TRBD1 or TRBD2 (5 bases each). V lost 4 bases and J lost 2, with 15 bases in between. The germline V gene has CDR1 LGHNA and CDR2 YNFKEQ. There are 17 residues in the CDR3. CDR3 sequence (DNA): TGTGCCAGCAGCCCCCGGGTGGGGGTAACTGGGGCCAACGTCCTGACTTTC. It translates to CASSPRVGVTGANVLTF.

V usage is TRBV4-3 and J usage is TRBJ2-1; 10 bases fit TRBD2. The CDR3 has 17 residues. Germline V gives CDR1 LGHNA, CDR2 YSLEER. After removal of 4 bases from V and 2 bases from J, the junction contained 8 bases not matched to a gene. CDR3 residues: CASSLAGGRAPYNEQFF. As DNA, the CDR3 is TGCGCCAGCAGCCTAGCGGGGGGCAGAGCCCCCTACAATGAGCAGTTCTTC.

Only a few counts were recorded for this clonotype. The J gene is TRBJ2-7, the V gene TRBV28; D call uncertain. The CDR3 is 12 amino acids. V lost 11 bases and J lost 0, with 11 bases in between. CDR1 is MDHEN, CDR2 SYDVKM, per germline. The CDR3 coding sequence is TGTGCCTTCCTCTCCCTCTCCTACGAGCAGTACTTC. Amino acid sequence: CAFLSLSYEQYF.

The CDR3 DNA reads TGTGCCAGCAGCCTCGGACAAACGGAGGAGACCCAGTACTTC. It translates to CASSLGQTEETQYF. The chain uses TRBV5-4 and TRBJ2-5; D is possibly TRBD1 (5 bases). Germline assignment: CDR1 SGHNT and CDR2 YYREEE (reference sequence). The V and J ends lost 4 bases and 5 bases respectively, with 15 bases between them. This CDR3 is 14 amino acids long.

This clonotype occurred a few times. V usage is TRBV4-1 and J usage is TRBJ2-7; 8 nucleotides align to TRBD1. Trimming at V came to 5 bases and at J to 3 bases, leaving 6 bases not matched to a gene. Looked up from germline, CDR1 is MGHRA and CDR2 is YSYEKL. CDR3 length equals 14 residues. The CDR3 here is CASSSRQGNYEQYF. DNA for the CDR3: TGCGCCAGCAGCAGTCGACAGGGGAACTACGAGCAGTACTTC.

This chain joins TRBV24-1 and TRBJ1-5; the D is unclear. Between the trimmed V and J ends, which lost 4 bases and 0 bases, there was a span of 6 bases. This CDR3 spans 14 amino acids. CDR1 is KGHDR, CDR2 SFDVKD, per germline. In DNA, the CDR3 is TGTGCCACCAGTGAAACAGATAGCAATCAGCCCCAGCATTTT. The encoded protein is CATSETDSNQPQHF.

This clonotype was recorded a few times. The chain recombines TRBV9 with TRBJ2-5; 8 nucleotides agree with TRBD2. V trimming: 4 bases; J trimming: 4 bases; junction bases outside the gene matches: 12. CDR1 and CDR2 from the germline V gene are SGDLS and YYNGEE. The CDR3 loop spans 16 amino acids. For the CDR3, the DNA is TGTGCCAGCAGCACCCGGGGGGGAGGGCTAGCAGAGACCCAGTACTTC. Translation gives CASSTRGGGLAETQYF. The full variable domain, in which reference TRBV9 and TRBJ2-5 provide the parts outside the CDR3, is DSGVTQTPKHLITATGQRVTLRCSPRSGDLSVYWYQQSLDQGLQFLIQYYNGEERAKGNILERFSAQQFPDLHSELNLSSLELGDSALYFCASSTRGGGLAETQYFGPGTRLLVL.

For this clonotype: Being one base from a much bigger clone, this may be a read error. V usage is TRBV5-1 and J usage is TRBJ2-5; 8 bases align to TRBD1. V gave up 3 bases and J gave up 11 bases; unmatched junction bases: 15. The germline V gene encodes CDR1 SGHRS and CDR2 YFSETQ. The CDR3 is 15 residues long. The CDR3 region is CASSSGQGGYNEQYF. The CDR3 region has the DNA TGCGCCAGCAGCTCCGGACAGGGTGGTTACAATGAGCAGTACTTC.

In this sample, this clonotype turned up a few times. This chain connects TRBV7-9 to TRBJ2-3, with 9 bases matching TRBD2. V shed 4 bases and J 5 bases; nucleotides not matched to a gene: 16. CDR1 is SEHNR, CDR2 FQNEAQ, per germline (reference sequence). The CDR3 runs to 18 residues. This CDR3 reads CASSSNLVREGLLDTQYF. CDR3 DNA sequence: TGTGCCAGCAGCTCCAACCTGGTGCGGGAGGGCCTTTTAGATACGCAGTATTTT.

V and J are TRBV20-1 and TRBJ2-2; D is unclear. Per the germline V gene, CDR1 is DFQATT and CDR2 is SNEGSKA (reference sequence). V lost 6 bases to trimming and J lost 2 bases, with 10 bases between them. The CDR3 contains 13 residues. CDR3 region: CSALPINTGELFF. In DNA form, the CDR3 reads TGCAGTGCCCTCCCGATCAACACCGGGGAGCTGTTTTTT.

This clonotype was observed a few times. This chain uses TRBV27 with TRBJ1-6, with 8 bases that match TRBD1. Germline CDR1 and CDR2: MNHEY and SMNVEV (reference sequence). The CDR3 loop spans 15 amino acids. With 5 bases clipped from V and 6 bases from J, the junction kept 6 bases outside the gene matches. DNA of the CDR3: TGTGCCAGCAGTCCGGGACAGGCGGCTAATTCACCCCTCCACTTT. The encoded protein is CASSPGQAANSPLHF.

CDR3 coding DNA: TGCGCCAGCAGCTTAGAGGGGATCCACTCCTACGAGCAGTACTTC. Residues: CASSLEGIHSYEQYF. This chain links TRBV5-1 with TRBJ2-7; TRBD1 or TRBD2 may be the D gene (5 bases each). This CDR3 has 15 residues. Germline CDR1 SGHRS, CDR2 YFSETQ. V lost 2 bases and J lost 0, with 12 bases in between.

The V call is TRBV3-1, the J call TRBJ1-5, with D tentatively TRBD1 (5 bases). The germline CDR1 and CDR2 sequences are LGHDT and YNNKEL (reference sequence). Between the trimmed V and J ends, which lost 1 base and 3 bases, there was a span of 7 bases. The CDR3 has 14 residues. The CDR3 coding sequence is TGTGCCAGCAGCCAAGGACAGCACAATCAGCCCCAGCATTTT. Translated: CASSQGQHNQPQHF.

The chain joins TRBV15 to TRBJ1-6; D remains ambiguous. The germline CDR1 and CDR2 sequences are LNHNV and YYDKDF (reference sequence). V was trimmed by 0 bases and J by 6 bases, leaving 15 bases between them. This CDR3 region has 17 residues. CDR3: CATSRDRRPWGNSPLHF. The CDR3 nucleotides read TGTGCCACCAGCAGAGATCGAAGGCCCTGGGGTAATTCACCCCTCCACTTT.

This clonotype turned up a few times. The chain employs TRBV5-1 and TRBJ2-7; D is unresolved. This CDR3 spans 12 amino acids. Germline V gene lookup returns CDR1 SGHRS and CDR2 YFSETQ. The ends were cut back, 4 bases at V and 3 bases at J, with 8 bases in the middle. DNA of the CDR3: TGCGCCAGCAGCACGGACGTCTACGAGCAGTACTTC. Translated: CASSTDVYEQYF.

The J gene is TRBJ2-7, the V gene TRBV6-5; D is uncertain. CDR3 length: 14 amino acids. Trimming left V 5 bases short and J 2 bases short, with 13 bases between. The germline V gene encodes CDR1 MNHEY and CDR2 SVGAGI. The CDR3 loop is CASSHRDKAYEQYF. DNA for the CDR3: TGTGCCAGCAGTCACCGAGACAAGGCCTACGAGCAGTACTTC.

This chain uses TRBV12-3 or TRBV12-4 with TRBJ2-1, with 8 bases fitting TRBD1. After removal of 5 bases from V and 6 bases from J, the junction contained 6 bases not matched to a gene. CDR3 length: 14 amino acids. CDR3 region: CASSVDRVGNEQFF. The CDR3 bases are TGTGCCAGCAGTGTGGACAGGGTGGGCAATGAGCAGTTCTTC.

This clonotype has more than one count but fewer than ten. The CDR3 nucleotides read TGCAGCGTTGAGGCACACTCCTACAATGAGCAGTTCTTC. It translates to CSVEAHSYNEQFF. The rearrangement links TRBV29-1 to TRBJ2-1; D is unresolved. The CDR3 spans 13 residues. Between the trimmed V and J ends, which lost 3 bases and 0 bases, there was a span of 6 bases. CDR1 is SQVTM, CDR2 ANQGSEA, per germline.

This clonotype was counted only a few times. The chain has TRBV5-1 and TRBJ2-6; D is unclear. This CDR3 region has 13 residues. V was shortened by 0 bases and J by 4 bases, with 2 bases between the two germline ends. Germline loops: CDR1 SGHRS, CDR2 YFSETQ. This CDR3 is CASSLDGANVLTF. The CDR3 bases are TGCGCCAGCAGCTTGGACGGGGCCAACGTCCTGACTTTC.

This chain joins TRBV18 and TRBJ1-5; no clear D gene. There are 12 residues in the CDR3. With 3 bases removed from V and 9 bases from J, the gap between germline ends came to 9 bases. In germline, CDR1 is KGHSH, CDR2 LQKENI. This chain's CDR3 is CASSPGSRPQHF. The CDR3 DNA reads as TGTGCCAGCTCACCGGGAAGCCGGCCCCAGCATTTT.

This clonotype was observed a few times. The chain carries TRBV7-2 and TRBJ2-7; 11 nucleotides align to TRBD2. Germline CDR1 reads SGHTA; CDR2 reads FQGNSA. The CDR3 sequence is 16 residues long. J lost 2 bases, V lost 2 bases, and 5 bases had no gene match. CDR3 in amino acids: CASSLRVAGGPYEQYF. CDR3 bases: TGTGCCAGCAGCTTACGGGTAGCGGGAGGGCCCTACGAGCAGTACTTC. Using reference TRBV7-2 and TRBJ2-7 for the parts outside the CDR3, the full variable domain is GAGVSQSPSNKVTEKGKDVELRCDPISGHTALYWYRQSLGQGLEFLIYFQGNSAPDKSGLPSDRFSAERTGGSVSTLTIQRTQQEDSAVYLCASSLRVAGGPYEQYFGPGTRLTVT.

This clonotype was observed a few times. The chain joins TRBV29-1 to TRBJ2-4; D not resolved. Gene TRBJ2-7 matches the end of the DNA better, so the J call may be wrong. This CDR3 spans 11 amino acids. Germline V gene data show CDR1 as SQVTM and CDR2 as ANQGSEA. The CDR3 loop is CSVVLTSEQYF. In DNA, the CDR3 is TGCAGCGTTGTTCTCACAAGCGAGCAGTACTTC.

V and J are TRBV5-1 and TRBJ2-5; 13 bases fit TRBD2. The J call may be faulty, since TRBJ2-7 better matches the DNA end. Germline loops: CDR1 SGHRS, CDR2 YFSETQ. The CDR3 spans 16 residues. CDR3 DNA sequence: TGCGCCAGCAGCTTGGGGACTAGCGGGAGATGGGACGAGCAGTACTTC. As protein: CASSLGTSGRWDEQYF.

Written as DNA, the CDR3 is TGCAGTGCTAGTCTCCCCGGGGCGGGGCTCACAGATACGCAGTATTTT. This translates into CSASLPGAGLTDTQYF. The chain carries TRBV20-1 and TRBJ2-3, with D possibly matching TRBD2 (6 bases). The ends were cut back, 3 bases at V and 2 bases at J, with 18 bases in the middle. Germline lookup yields CDR1 DFQATT and CDR2 SNEGSKA (reference sequence). The CDR3 has 16 residues.

This clonotype was seen more than once but under ten times. The genes are TRBV20-1 and TRBJ2-3; TRBD2 matches 12 bases. CDR1 is DFQATT, CDR2 SNEGSKA, per germline (reference sequence). CDR3 size: 18 residues. The V gene end was trimmed by 5 bases and the J gene end by 4 bases; junction bases not matched to a gene: 16. As DNA, the CDR3 is TGCAGTGCTTCTGGCGCTAGCGGGGGGGCCATAGGTTCAGATACGCAGTATTTT. Its protein product is CSASGASGGAIGSDTQYF.